Only a few counts were recorded for the clone carrying this TCR beta chain. Its antigen is currently unknown. CDR1 is SEHNR, CDR2 FQNEAQ, per germline (reference sequence). The V end lost 4 bases, the J end lost 8 bases, and 14 bases lay between the germline ends. This CDR3 is 13 amino acids long. Unique molecular identifiers were used to barcode this TCRbeta library. TCRdb used MiXCR to reprocess the PCR reads, holding one entry per CDR3 protein. The sample records hundreds of thousands of distinct CDR3 sequences, about 15% being singletons. The data were obtained in a study of T-cell reconstitution after alpha-beta-depleted transplantation in children. Findings and caveats of the study: Roughly two months post-transplant, alpha-beta T cells reportedly originated from several hundred graft clones that had expanded.

The specimen was PBMCs, mostly from graft donor cells, collected 360 days after TCRalphabeta/CD19-depleted stem cell transplant. The rearrangement links TRBV7-9 to TRBJ1-2; D gene uncertain. The clonotype originates from a male patient aged 10 to 17 who had a stem cell transplant for acute lymphoblastic leukemia, so the T cells may come from the graft donor. The CDR3, as DNA: TGTGCCAGCAGCTACGACGACCGTCGGGGCTACACCTTC. Translating it yields CASSYDDRRGYTF.